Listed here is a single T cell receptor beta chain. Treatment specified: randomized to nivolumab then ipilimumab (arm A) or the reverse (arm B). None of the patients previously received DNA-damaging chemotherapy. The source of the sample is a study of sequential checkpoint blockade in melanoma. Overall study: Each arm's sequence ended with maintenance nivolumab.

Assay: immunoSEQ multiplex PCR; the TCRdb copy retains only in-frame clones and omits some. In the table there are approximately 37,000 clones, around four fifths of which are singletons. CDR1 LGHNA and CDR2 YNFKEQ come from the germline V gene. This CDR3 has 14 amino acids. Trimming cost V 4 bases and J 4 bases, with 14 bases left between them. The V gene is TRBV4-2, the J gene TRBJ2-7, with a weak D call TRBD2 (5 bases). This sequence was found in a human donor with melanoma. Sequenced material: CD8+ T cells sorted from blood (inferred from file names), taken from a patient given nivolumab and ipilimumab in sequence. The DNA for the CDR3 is TGTGCCAGCAGCCCCCTCCCGGGGAAGTACGAGCAGTACTTC. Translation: CASSPLPGKYEQYF.